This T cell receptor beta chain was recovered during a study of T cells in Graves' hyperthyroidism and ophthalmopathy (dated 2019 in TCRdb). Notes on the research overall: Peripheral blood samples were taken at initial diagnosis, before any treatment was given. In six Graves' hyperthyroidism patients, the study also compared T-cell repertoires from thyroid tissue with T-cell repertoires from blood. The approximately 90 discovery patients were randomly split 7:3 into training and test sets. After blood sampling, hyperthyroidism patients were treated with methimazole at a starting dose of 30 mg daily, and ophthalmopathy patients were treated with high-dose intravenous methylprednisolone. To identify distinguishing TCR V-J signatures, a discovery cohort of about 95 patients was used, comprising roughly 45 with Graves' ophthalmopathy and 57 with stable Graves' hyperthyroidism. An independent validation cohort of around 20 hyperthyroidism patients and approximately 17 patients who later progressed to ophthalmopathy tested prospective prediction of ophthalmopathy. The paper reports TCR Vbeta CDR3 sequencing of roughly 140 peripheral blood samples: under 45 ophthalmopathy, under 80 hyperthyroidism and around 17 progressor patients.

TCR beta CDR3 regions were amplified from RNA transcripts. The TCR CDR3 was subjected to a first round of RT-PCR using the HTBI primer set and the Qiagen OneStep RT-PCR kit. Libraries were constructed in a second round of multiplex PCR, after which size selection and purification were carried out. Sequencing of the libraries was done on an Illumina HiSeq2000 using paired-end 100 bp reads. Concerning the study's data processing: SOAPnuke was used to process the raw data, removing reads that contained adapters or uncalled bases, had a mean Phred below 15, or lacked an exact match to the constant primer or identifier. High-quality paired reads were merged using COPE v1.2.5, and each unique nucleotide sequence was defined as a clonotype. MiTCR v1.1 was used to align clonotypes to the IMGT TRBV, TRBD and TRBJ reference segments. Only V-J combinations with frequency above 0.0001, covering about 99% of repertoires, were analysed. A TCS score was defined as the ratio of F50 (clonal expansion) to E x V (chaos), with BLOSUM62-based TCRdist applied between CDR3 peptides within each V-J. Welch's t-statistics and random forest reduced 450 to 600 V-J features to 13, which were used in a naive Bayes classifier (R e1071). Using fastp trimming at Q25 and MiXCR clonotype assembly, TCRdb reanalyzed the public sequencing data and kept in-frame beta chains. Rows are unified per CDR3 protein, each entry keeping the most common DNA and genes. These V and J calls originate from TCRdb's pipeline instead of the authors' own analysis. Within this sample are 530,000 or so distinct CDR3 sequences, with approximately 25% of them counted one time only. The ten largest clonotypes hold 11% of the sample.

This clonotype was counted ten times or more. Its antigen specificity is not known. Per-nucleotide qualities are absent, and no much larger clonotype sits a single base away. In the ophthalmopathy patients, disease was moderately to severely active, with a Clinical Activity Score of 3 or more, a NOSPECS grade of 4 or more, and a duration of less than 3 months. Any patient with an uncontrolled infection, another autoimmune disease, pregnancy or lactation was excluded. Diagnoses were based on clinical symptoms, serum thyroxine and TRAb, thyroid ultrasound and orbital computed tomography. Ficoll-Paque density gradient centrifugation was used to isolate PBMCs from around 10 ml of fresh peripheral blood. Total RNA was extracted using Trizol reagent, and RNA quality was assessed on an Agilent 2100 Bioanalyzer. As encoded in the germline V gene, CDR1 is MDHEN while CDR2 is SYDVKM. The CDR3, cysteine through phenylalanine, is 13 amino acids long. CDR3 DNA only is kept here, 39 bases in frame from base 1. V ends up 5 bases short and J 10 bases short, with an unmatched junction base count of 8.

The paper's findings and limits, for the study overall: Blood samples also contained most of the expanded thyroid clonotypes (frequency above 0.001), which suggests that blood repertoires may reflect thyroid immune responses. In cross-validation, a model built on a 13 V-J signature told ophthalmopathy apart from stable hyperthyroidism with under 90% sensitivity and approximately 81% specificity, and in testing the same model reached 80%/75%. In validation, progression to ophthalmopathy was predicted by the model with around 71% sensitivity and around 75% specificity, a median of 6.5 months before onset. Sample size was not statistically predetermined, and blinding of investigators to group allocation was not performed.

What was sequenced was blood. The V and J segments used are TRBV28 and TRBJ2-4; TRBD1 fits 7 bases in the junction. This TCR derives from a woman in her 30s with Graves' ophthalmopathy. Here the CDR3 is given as CASSVGQPKIQYF. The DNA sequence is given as TGTGCCAGCAGTGTGGGACAGCCGAAAATTCAGTACTTC.